This T cell receptor beta chain stems from a study of blood T cell repertoires in COVID-19. In the study overall: Some COVID-19 samples were acute and others convalescent; all came from the United States, Italy and Spain. T cells, B-cell-depleted T cells, or PBMCs provided the cDNA or gDNA that served as material.

The CDR3 contains 9 residues. CDR1 is SGHRS and CDR2 is YFSETQ in the germline V gene. In the case of this clone: At one boundary the junction diverges from the germline segment, which might be a read error.

Patients in Seattle were enrolled during active infection, then followed longitudinally. Using immunoSEQ multiplex PCR, the repertoire was profiled, and TCRdb retains in-frame clones only, with some absent. The table records 250,000 to 400,000 clones, roughly nine tenths of them present only once. The TCR originated in a woman aged 30 to 39 with COVID-19, enrolled during active disease. The sample taken for sequencing was peripheral blood. The chain recombines TRBV5-1 with TRBJ1-4; no firm D call. CDR3 amino acids: CASSCTGVF. Here the CDR3 DNA reads TGCGCCAGCAGCTGCACCGGGGTTTTT.